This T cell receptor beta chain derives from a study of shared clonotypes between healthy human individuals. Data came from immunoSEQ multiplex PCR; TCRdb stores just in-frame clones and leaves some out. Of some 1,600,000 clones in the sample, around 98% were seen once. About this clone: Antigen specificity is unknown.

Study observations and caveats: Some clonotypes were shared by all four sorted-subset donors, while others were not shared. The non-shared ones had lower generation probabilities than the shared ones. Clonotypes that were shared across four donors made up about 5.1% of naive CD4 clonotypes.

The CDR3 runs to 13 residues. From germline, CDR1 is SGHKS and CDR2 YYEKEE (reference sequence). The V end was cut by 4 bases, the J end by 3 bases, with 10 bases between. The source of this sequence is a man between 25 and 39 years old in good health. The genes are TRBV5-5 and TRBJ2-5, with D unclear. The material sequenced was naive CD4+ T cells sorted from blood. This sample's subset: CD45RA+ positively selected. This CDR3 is CASSPWTKETQYF. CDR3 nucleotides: TGTGCCAGCAGCCCGTGGACGAAAGAGACCCAGTACTTC.